A selection of T cell receptor beta chains follows, all from one sample in a study of blood T cell repertoires in COVID-19. Sequencing used immunoSEQ multiplex PCR; TCRdb keeps in-frame clones, though not all of them. The sample has 120,000 to 150,000 clones, 75% to 90% seen once; the top ten hold approximately 10%. The sample comprised peripheral blood. The receptors shown here come from a woman aged 80 or over with acute or convalescent COVID-19. CDR3s include the opening cysteine and the closing phenylalanine or tryptophan. The order of the fields is V gene, CDR3 protein.

TRBV27 | CASSSSSYEQYF
TRBV5-1 | CASSLADNGLGNTEAFF
TRBV2 | CAITGGGETQYF
TRBV5-1 | CASSGTQGVPWNTEAFF
TRBV9 | CASSKGQGVNSPLHF
TRBV6-5 | CASSSRELSPLHF
TRBV6-2/TRBV6-3 | CASSFAGTGAYEQYF
TRBV28 | CASSSGAFGYTF
TRBV18 | CASSPGLSYEQYF
TRBV27 | CASSLFSQLSNQPQHF
TRBV3-1/TRBV3-2 | CASSQDWDRGYEQYF
TRBV7-2 | CASSFGQGAYIRF
TRBV3-1/TRBV3-2 | CASSQGGDSPLHF
TRBV21-1 | CASIPTGPYGYTF
TRBV7-9 | CASSRYSNQPQHF
TRBV2 | CASSVTGGETQYF
TRBV4-1 | CASSQLPTAMNTEAFF
TRBV19 | CASSTGGSDTEAFF
TRBV7-8 | CASSFQTEDQPQHF
TRBV28 | CASSLAGTERNTIYF
TRBV11-2 | CASMGRDSTQMTSYEQYF
TRBV5-1 | CASRETGIETQYF
TRBV18 | CASSPPTGSRTEAFF
TRBV2 | CASTTGLGYTF
TRBV5-1 | CASSGGQTYNEQFF
TRBV5-4 | CASSSGQGDSPLHF
TRBV19 | CASRFADREIRGYTF
TRBV4-1 | CASSQGAANPYGYTF
TRBV2 | CASSERGGPGMPQHF